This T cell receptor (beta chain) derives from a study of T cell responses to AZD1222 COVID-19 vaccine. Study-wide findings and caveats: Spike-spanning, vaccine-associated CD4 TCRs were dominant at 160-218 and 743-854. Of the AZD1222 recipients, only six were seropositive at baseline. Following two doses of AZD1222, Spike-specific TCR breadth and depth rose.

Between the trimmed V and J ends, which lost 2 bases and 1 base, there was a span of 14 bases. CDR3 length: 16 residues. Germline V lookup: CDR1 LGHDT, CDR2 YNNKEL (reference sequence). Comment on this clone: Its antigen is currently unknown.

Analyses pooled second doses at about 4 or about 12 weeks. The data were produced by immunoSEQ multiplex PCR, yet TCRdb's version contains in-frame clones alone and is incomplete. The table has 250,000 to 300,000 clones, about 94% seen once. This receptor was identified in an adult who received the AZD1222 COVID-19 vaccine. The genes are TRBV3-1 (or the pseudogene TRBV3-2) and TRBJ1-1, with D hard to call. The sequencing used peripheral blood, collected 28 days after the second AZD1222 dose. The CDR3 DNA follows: TGTGCCAGCAGCCAACCTATGAGAGCCCCGAACACTGAAGCTTTCTTT. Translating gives CASSQPMRAPNTEAFF.